The 9 T cell receptor beta chains below come from one sample, sequenced in a study of T cell changes during pregnancy in multiple sclerosis. Assay: immunoSEQ multiplex PCR; the TCRdb copy retains only in-frame clones and omits some. The profile covers about 77,000 clones, with 90% to 95% appearing a single time and 2.6% taken by the ten largest. This specimen consisted of peripheral blood, obtained after pregnancy. The receptors come from a female donor in good health, enrolled as a control in a pregnancy study.

The chain recombines TRBV27 with TRBJ2-3; 7 bases agree with TRBD1. Trimming at V came to 1 base and at J to 0 bases, leaving 4 bases not matched to a gene. Germline lookup yields CDR1 MNHEY and CDR2 SMNVEV (reference sequence). The CDR3 is made up of 16 amino acids. CDR3 DNA: TGTGCCAGCAGTTTATACAGGGGAGCTAGCACAGATACGCAGTATTTT. Protein sequence: CASSLYRGASTDTQYF.

This chain uses TRBV5-1 with TRBJ1-2; 11 nucleotides match TRBD1. After removal of 5 bases from V and 4 bases from J, the junction contained 13 bases not matched to a gene. This CDR3 has 17 amino acids. Germline V gene data show CDR1 as SGHRS and CDR2 as YFSETQ. The CDR3 protein is CASRDGQGASLIYGYTF. The CDR3 nucleotides read TGCGCCAGCAGAGATGGACAGGGGGCATCACTAATCTATGGCTACACCTTC. Variable domain in full (rest from reference TRBV5-1 and TRBJ1-2): KAGVTQTPRYLIKTRGQQVTLSCSPISGHRSVSWYQQTPGQGLQFLFEYFSETQRNKGNFPGRFSGRQFSNSRSEMNVSTLELGDSALYLCASRDGQGASLIYGYTFGSGTRLTVV.

This clone showed up just once. The chain has TRBV5-6 and TRBJ1-2; D is uncertain. Germline V gives CDR1 SGHDT, CDR2 YYEEEE. V lost 3 bases, J lost 4 bases, and 10 bases lay in between. CDR3 size: 13 residues. The CDR3 sequence: CASSSSHSYGYTF. CDR3 DNA: TGTGCCAGCAGCTCCTCCCACAGCTATGGCTACACCTTC.

CDR3 coding DNA: TGTGCCAGCAGTGAAGCGTCCCGGGGGGGAACCCAGTACTTC. Amino acids: CASSEASRGGTQYF. V and J are TRBV6-1 and TRBJ2-5; TRBD2 matches at 8 bases. The J segment lost 8 bases and the V segment lost 0 bases, leaving 5 bases of the junction unmatched. The CDR3 extends over 14 amino acids. Per germline, CDR1 MNHNS and CDR2 SASEGT.

The J gene is TRBJ1-6, the V gene TRBV19; D remains unclear. CDR3 length: 12 amino acids. The V and J ends lost 3 bases and 5 bases respectively, with 2 bases between them. From germline, CDR1 is LNHDA and CDR2 SQIVND (reference sequence). The CDR3 DNA sequence: TGTGCCAGTAGTATCAATAATTCACCCCTCCACTTT. Translated, it gives CASSINNSPLHF.

The chain links TRBV7-3 to TRBJ1-1; D remains ambiguous. This CDR3 contains 13 residues. V shed 8 bases and J shed 4 bases, with 14 bases lying between them. Germline CDR1 is SGHTA and CDR2 is FQGTGA. This CDR3 is CASSPGRGTEAFF. The CDR3 DNA is TGTGCCAGCTCCCCCGGTAGAGGCACTGAAGCTTTCTTT.

The chain links TRBV7-2 to TRBJ2-7; D ambiguous. Germline assignment: CDR1 SGHTA and CDR2 FQGNSA. This CDR3 has 15 residues. The V and J ends lost 2 bases and 2 bases respectively, with 13 bases between them. The DNA for the CDR3 is TGTGCCAGCAGCTTAATTCCCCCGACACCCTACGAGCAGTACTTC. The encoded protein is CASSLIPPTPYEQYF.

This sequence joins TRBV6-5 and TRBJ2-1; the match to TRBD2 covers 9 bases. After removal of 6 bases from V and 4 bases from J, the junction contained 7 bases not matched to a gene. Germline CDR1 reads MNHEY; CDR2 reads SVGAGI. The CDR3 spans 15 residues. The CDR3: CASRRRREGYNEQFF. In DNA form, the CDR3 reads TGTGCCAGCAGGCGTAGGCGGGAGGGGTACAATGAGCAGTTCTTC.

This chain uses TRBV6-1 with TRBJ2-5; 7 positions match TRBD1. This CDR3 is built from 14 residues. CDR1 is MNHNS, CDR2 SASEGT, per germline. Trimming at V came to 5 bases and at J to 4 bases, leaving 7 bases not matched to a gene. The CDR3, as DNA: TGTGCCAGCAGTACAACGCCAGGGGGAGAGACCCAGTACTTC. Amino acids: CASSTTPGGETQYF.